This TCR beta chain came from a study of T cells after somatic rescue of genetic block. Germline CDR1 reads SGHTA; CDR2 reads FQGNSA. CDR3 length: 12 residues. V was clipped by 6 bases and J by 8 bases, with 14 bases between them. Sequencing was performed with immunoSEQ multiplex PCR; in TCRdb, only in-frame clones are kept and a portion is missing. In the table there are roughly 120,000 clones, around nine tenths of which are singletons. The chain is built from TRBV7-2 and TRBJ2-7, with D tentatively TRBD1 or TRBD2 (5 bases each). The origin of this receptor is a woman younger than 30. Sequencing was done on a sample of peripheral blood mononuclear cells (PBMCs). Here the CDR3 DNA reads TGTGCCAGCAGGGCATCACCGGGACAGCAGTACTTC. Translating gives CASRASPGQQYF.